Below, 15 T cell receptor beta chains from the same sample are listed, as sequenced in a study of CD8 T cells in Susac syndrome. Reverse transcription used about 0.45 to 1 ug RNA and random hexamers. Via MiXCR, TCRdb re-called the immunoSEQ multiplex PCR reads, giving one row per CDR3 protein. The top ten clones hold roughly 0.072% of a sample with hundreds of thousands of distinct CDR3 sequences, 93% of them seen once. Material: CD4+ T cells from PBMCs. The receptors were sampled from a human donor with multiple sclerosis.

This clonotype has more than one count but fewer than ten. V is TRBV12-3 or TRBV12-4 and J is TRBJ2-2; D unclear. Trimming cost V 0 bases and J 2 bases, with 4 bases left between them. CDR3 length equals 14 residues. CDR3 sequence reads: CASSLAVNTGELFF. CDR3 DNA: TGTGCCAGCAGTTTAGCAGTTAACACCGGGGAGCTGTTTTTT.

This rearrangement joins TRBV9 to TRBJ2-5; D gene uncertain. Germline lookup yields CDR1 SGDLS and CDR2 YYNGEE. This CDR3 is 15 amino acids long. V was shortened by 3 bases and J by 1 base, with 13 bases between the two germline ends. CDR3 sequence reads: CASSGGFGSQETQYF. The CDR3 DNA is TGTGCCAGCAGCGGGGGTTTCGGATCCCAAGAGACCCAGTACTTC.

V is TRBV20-1 and J is TRBJ1-3; D unclear. Germline assignment: CDR1 DFQATT and CDR2 SNEGSKA (reference sequence). The CDR3 sequence is 15 residues long. Between the trimmed V and J ends, which lost 5 bases and 4 bases, there was a span of 18 bases. The CDR3 nucleotides are TGCAGTGCTCTTCCTGACACCTCGGGGGGAAACACCATATATTTT. Amino acids: CSALPDTSGGNTIYF.

This clonotype showed up just once. The chain has TRBV25-1 and TRBJ1-2; D is possibly TRBD1 (5 bases). V lost 5 bases and J lost 5, with 15 bases in between. The germline CDR1 and CDR2 sequences are MGHDK and SYGVNS. CDR3 size: 14 residues. The CDR3: CASSKGEQGYGYTF. The DNA of the CDR3 is TGTGCCAGCAGTAAAGGGGAGCAGGGATATGGCTACACCTTC.

The chain has TRBV18 and TRBJ2-7; 11 bases are a match to TRBD2. This CDR3 region has 17 residues. Trimming cost V 3 bases and J 0 bases; bases outside gene matches: 7. CDR1 and CDR2 from the germline V gene are KGHSH and LQKENI. The CDR3 nucleotides read TGTGCCAGCTCACCGCGGCCACTAGCGGGAGTCTCCTACGAGCAGTACGTC. Protein sequence: CASSPRPLAGVSYEQYV.

The chain carries TRBV5-1 and TRBJ2-5, with unresolved D. The CDR3 loop spans 12 amino acids. V lost 7 bases, J lost 4 bases, and 11 bases lay in between. CDR1 and CDR2 from the germline V gene are SGHRS and YFSETQ. The CDR3 sequence is CASGKALETQYF. Here the CDR3 DNA reads TGCGCCAGCGGAAAGGCATTAGAGACCCAGTACTTC.

This clonotype is a singleton in its sample. The chain couples TRBV25-1 to TRBJ2-1, with a possible D match to TRBD2 (5 bases). Germline values: CDR1 MGHDK, CDR2 SYGVNS. Trimming took 2 bases from V and 9 from J, leaving 8 bases between them. This CDR3 is built from 12 residues. CDR3 DNA sequence: TGTGCCAGCAGTGAAACTAGGACTGAGCAGTTCTTC. This sequence encodes CASSETRTEQFF. The whole variable domain, remainder taken from reference TRBV25-1 and TRBJ2-1, is EADIYQTPRYLVIGTGKKITLECSQTMGHDKMYWYQQDPGMELHLIHYSYGVNSTEKGDLSSESTVSRIRTEHFPLTLESARPSHTSQYLCASSETRTEQFFGPGTRLTVL.

The chain combines TRBV4-2 with TRBJ2-1; possibly TRBD2 for D (6 bases). The germline V and J ends were trimmed by 2 bases and 1 base, with 18 bases remaining between them. This CDR3 region has 18 residues. Germline values: CDR1 LGHNA, CDR2 YNFKEQ. The CDR3 region has the DNA TGTGCCAGCAGCCAAATTTCCTCTAGCGCCAGTTCCTACAATGAGCAGTTCTTC. It codes for CASSQISSSASSYNEQFF.

This CDR3 reads CASSRGGGSGNQPQHF. For the CDR3, the DNA is TGTGCCAGCAGCCGTGGGGGGGGTAGCGGCAATCAGCCCCAGCATTTT. The chain joins TRBV9 to TRBJ1-5; maybe TRBD1 (5 bases). The V gene's germline CDR1 is SGDLS and CDR2 YYNGEE. Trimming cost V 4 bases and J 2 bases, with 16 bases left between them. The CDR3 sequence is 16 residues long.

The rearrangement uses TRBV30 and TRBJ2-7; D call uncertain. V dropped 0 bases and J dropped 6 bases, with 15 bases sitting between them. The germline V gene has CDR1 GTSNPN and CDR2 SVGIG (reference sequence). There are 14 residues in the CDR3. CDR3 nucleotides: TGTGCCTGGAGTGTACTCGGCACCCTCGGCGAGCAGTACTTC. Protein product: CAWSVLGTLGEQYF.

The genes are TRBV28 and TRBJ2-7; 10 bases match TRBD1. Germline values: CDR1 MDHEN, CDR2 SYDVKM. The CDR3 totals 15 residues. V shed 2 bases, J shed 9 bases, and the junction held 10 bases outside the gene matches. Here the CDR3 reads CASSLPSTGGYGQYF. Written as DNA, the CDR3 is TGTGCCAGCAGTTTACCTTCGACAGGGGGCTATGGGCAGTACTTC.

V usage is TRBV20-1 and J usage is TRBJ2-1; possibly TRBD2 for D (5 bases). Trimming cost V 0 bases and J 9 bases, with 9 bases left between them. Germline V gives CDR1 DFQATT, CDR2 SNEGSKA (reference sequence). The CDR3 consists of 12 residues. CDR3 region: CSARDPGIEQFF. CDR3 nucleotides: TGCAGTGCTAGAGACCCCGGGATTGAGCAGTTCTTC.

This clonotype has only a few counts. The V call is TRBV18, the J call TRBJ2-4; 9 bases align to TRBD1. This CDR3 contains 17 residues. V lost 3 bases, J lost 0 bases, and 6 bases stayed unmatched. Per the germline V gene, CDR1 is KGHSH and CDR2 is LQKENI. The CDR3 DNA reads TGTGCCAGCTCACCTTGGGGACAGGGACAAGCCAAAAACATTCAGTACTTC. Its protein product is CASSPWGQGQAKNIQYF.

The J gene is TRBJ2-2, the V gene TRBV6-5; 7 nucleotides align to TRBD2. This CDR3 is built from 17 residues. The germline V gene has CDR1 MNHEY and CDR2 SVGAGI. Germline trimming cut 2 bases from V and 5 bases from J; bases unmatched to any gene: 11. The CDR3 protein is CASSYQTSVGNTGELFF. The DNA of the CDR3 is TGTGCCAGCAGTTACCAAACTAGCGTGGGTAATACCGGGGAGCTGTTTTTT.

This clonotype showed up just a few times. V gene TRBV27 combines with J gene TRBJ1-6; the D is unclear. Germline V gene sequence: CDR1 MNHEY, CDR2 SMNVEV (reference sequence). The CDR3 length is 12 residues. With 3 bases removed from V and 7 bases from J, the gap between germline ends came to 4 bases. The CDR3 bases are TGTGCCAGCAGTTTCACCAATTCACCCCTCCACTTT. This translates into CASSFTNSPLHF.